This T cell receptor beta chain was recovered during a study of graft-versus-host responses after intestinal transplantation. Study-level background: Transplant types were multivisceral, liver-intestinal, or isolated intestinal. After anti-thymocyte globulin induction, recipients took tacrolimus and steroids for three to four years.

The CDR3 loop spans 15 amino acids. In germline, CDR1 is SGHNT, CDR2 YYREEE (reference sequence). V was clipped by 0 bases and J by 2 bases; unmatched bases: 3. Points from the study as a whole: Recipient marrow harbored GvH clones, some of which surfaced first in ileum or blood. Early post-transplant HvG declines were associated with peak circulating GvH clone levels.

The protocol was immunoSEQ multiplex PCR, while the TCRdb copy is restricted to in-frame clones and leaves out a portion. Of more than 65,000 clones in the sample, about 89% were seen once. Details on this clone: Its antigen is currently unknown.

The starting material was unstimulated CD4+ T cells sorted from spleen or lymph node cells, obtained before intestinal transplant. The chain combines TRBV5-4 with TRBJ2-7, with 9 nucleotides matching TRBD2. The receptor comes from a human donor who received an intestinal transplant. The CDR3 DNA sequence: TGTGCCAGCAGCTTGGAACTAGCGGGTACCTACGAGCAGTACTTC. It encodes CASSLELAGTYEQYF.